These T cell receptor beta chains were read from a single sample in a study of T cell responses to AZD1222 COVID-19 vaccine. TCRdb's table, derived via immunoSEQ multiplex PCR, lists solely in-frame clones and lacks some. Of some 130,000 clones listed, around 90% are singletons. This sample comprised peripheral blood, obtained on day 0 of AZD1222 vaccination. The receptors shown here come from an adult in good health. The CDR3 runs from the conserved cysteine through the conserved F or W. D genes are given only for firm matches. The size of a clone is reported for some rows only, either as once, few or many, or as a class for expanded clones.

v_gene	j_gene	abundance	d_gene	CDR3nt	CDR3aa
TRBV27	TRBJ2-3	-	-	TGTGCCAGCAGTTTCACAGGTGGAACTAGCACAGATACGCAGTATTTT	CASSFTGGTSTDTQYF
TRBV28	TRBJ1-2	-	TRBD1	TGTGCCAGCAGTTCCGGACAGGGGGCGCTTGGCTACACCTTC	CASSSGQGALGYTF
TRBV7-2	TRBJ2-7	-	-	TGTGCCAGCAGCTCCGGAAGGCGACCCTACGAGCAGTACTTC	CASSSGRRPYEQYF
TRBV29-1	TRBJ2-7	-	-	TGCAGCGTCTACGACCGGGACAACCGACTTAGGGGCTCCTACGAGCAGTACTTC	CSVYDRDNRLRGSYEQYF
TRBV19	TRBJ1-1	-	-	TGTGCCAGTAGCCTCAGGGTGCGGAACACTGAAGCTTTCTTT	CASSLRVRNTEAFF
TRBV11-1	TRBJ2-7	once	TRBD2	TGTGCCAGCAGTCACGGACTAGCAGGGATTGGCGAGCAGTACTTC	CASSHGLAGIGEQYF
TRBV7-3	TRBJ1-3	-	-	TGTGCCAGCAGACCGGACAGCTCTGGAAACACCATATATTTT	CASRPDSSGNTIYF
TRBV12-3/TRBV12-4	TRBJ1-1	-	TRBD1	TGTGCCAGCAGTTTGTGGGACAGCGTTGAAGCTTTCTTT	CASSLWDSVEAFF
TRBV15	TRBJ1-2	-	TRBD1	TGTGCCACCAGCGCCCCGGGACAGGGTCGGCATGGCTACACCTTC	CATSAPGQGRHGYTF
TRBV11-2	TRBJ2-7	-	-	TGTGCCAGCAGCCTAATCTCCGGGGGCAGCTCCTACGAGCAGTACTTC	CASSLISGGSSYEQYF
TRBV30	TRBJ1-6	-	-	TGTGCCGGAGGAGGTCAGACCAATTCACCCCTCCACTTT	CAGGGQTNSPLHF
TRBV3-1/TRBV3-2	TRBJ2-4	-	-	TGTGCCAGCAGCCAATTCCAAGGGGGAGCGCTTAAAAACATTCAGTACTTC	CASSQFQGGALKNIQYF
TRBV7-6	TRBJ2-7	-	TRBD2	TGTGCCAGCAGCTCCTATCGGACTAGCGGGAATGAAGAGCAGTACTTC	CASSSYRTSGNEEQYF
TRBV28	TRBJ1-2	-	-	TGTGCCAGCAGTAGCCTGGGACTGCACTATGGCTACACCTTC	CASSSLGLHYGYTF
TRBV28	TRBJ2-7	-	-	TGTGCCAGCAGTTTTTCTAGACTAATAAACGAGCAGTACTTC	CASSFSRLINEQYF
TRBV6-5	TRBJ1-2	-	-	TGTGCCAGCAGTTATCGGTTCAGGGTCCCCGGCTACACCTTC	CASSYRFRVPGYTF
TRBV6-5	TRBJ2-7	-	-	TGTGCCAGCAGTTATGTCCTAGCGCGCAACGAGCAGTACTTC	CASSYVLARNEQYF
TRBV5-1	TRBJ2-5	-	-	TGCGCCAGCAGCCCCCCACCGGGGCGTAGGCCTAAAGTTGAAGAGACCCAGTACTTC	CASSPPPGRRPKVEETQYF
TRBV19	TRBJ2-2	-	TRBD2	TGTGCCAGTAGTATGCTAGCGGGAAACACCGGGGAGCTGTTTTTT	CASSMLAGNTGELFF
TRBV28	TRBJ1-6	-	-	TGTGCCAGCTGGGTAGGGGCGGATAATTCACCCCTCCACTTT	CASWVGADNSPLHF
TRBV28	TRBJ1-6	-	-	TGTGCCAGCAGTTTATTAGGGGTAGAGAATTCACCCCTCCACTTT	CASSLLGVENSPLHF
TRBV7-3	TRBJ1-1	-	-	TGTGCCAGCAGCTCTGTCGCTTTCTTT	CASSSVAFF
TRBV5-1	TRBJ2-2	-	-	TGCGCCAGCAGCTTGGGTCCTACCGGGGAGCTGTTTTTT	CASSLGPTGELFF
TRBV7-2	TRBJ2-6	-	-	TGTGCCAGCAGCTCTCGAGGGGCTGGGGCCAACGTCCTGACTTTC	CASSSRGAGANVLTF
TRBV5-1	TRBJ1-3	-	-	TGCGCCAGCAGCTTGGGGGCGGGAAGCAACTCTGGAAACACCATATATTTT	CASSLGAGSNSGNTIYF